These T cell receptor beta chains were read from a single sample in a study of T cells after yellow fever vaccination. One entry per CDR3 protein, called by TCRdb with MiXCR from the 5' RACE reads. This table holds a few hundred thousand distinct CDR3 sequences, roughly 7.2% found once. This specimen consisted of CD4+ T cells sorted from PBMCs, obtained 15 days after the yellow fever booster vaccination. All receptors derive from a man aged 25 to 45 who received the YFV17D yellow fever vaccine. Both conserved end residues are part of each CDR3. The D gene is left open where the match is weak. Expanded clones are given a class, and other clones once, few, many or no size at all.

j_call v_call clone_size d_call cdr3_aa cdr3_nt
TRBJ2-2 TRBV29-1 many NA CSVRWNENTGELFF TGCAGCGTTAGATGGAACGAGAACACCGGGGAGCTGTTTTTT
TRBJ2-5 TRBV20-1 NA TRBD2 CSAMGLAGRETQYF TGCAGTGCTATGGGTCTAGCGGGGCGAGAGACCCAGTACTTC
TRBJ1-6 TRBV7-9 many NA CASSLRILSENSPLHF TGTGCCAGCAGCTTAAGGATCCTAAGTGAGAATTCACCCCTCCACTTT
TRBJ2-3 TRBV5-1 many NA CASSPGTHTDTQYF TGCGCCAGCAGCCCCGGGACTCACACAGATACGCAGTATTTT
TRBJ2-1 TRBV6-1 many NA CASSRTVDNNEQFF TGTGCCAGCAGTCGGACAGTAGATAACAATGAGCAGTTCTTC
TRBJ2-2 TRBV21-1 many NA CASSVPGPNPEDGELFF TGTGCCAGCAGCGTGCCCGGGCCTAATCCTGAGGACGGGGAGCTGTTTTTT
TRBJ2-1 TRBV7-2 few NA CASSLFAIHNEQFF TGTGCCAGCAGCCTCTTTGCAATACACAATGAGCAGTTCTTC
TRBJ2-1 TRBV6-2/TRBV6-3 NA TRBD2 CASSRNEWTSGEYNEQFF TGTGCCAGCAGTCGGAATGAGTGGACTAGCGGGGAGTACAATGAGCAGTTCTTC
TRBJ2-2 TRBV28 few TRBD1 CASSFVTGATGELFF TGTGCCAGCAGTTTCGTGACAGGGGCCACCGGGGAGCTGTTTTTT
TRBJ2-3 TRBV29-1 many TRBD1 CSALQGPDTQYF TGCAGCGCATTACAGGGGCCAGATACGCAGTATTTT
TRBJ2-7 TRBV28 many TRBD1 CASSPWSDRAEQYF TGTGCCAGCAGTCCCTGGTCGGACAGGGCCGAGCAGTACTTC
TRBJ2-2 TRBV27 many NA CASSPTNTGELFF TGTGCCAGCAGTCCAACGAACACCGGGGAGCTGTTTTTT
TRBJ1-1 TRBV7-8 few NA CASSLEGQGTEAFF TGTGCCAGCAGCTTAGAGGGGCAGGGCACTGAAGCTTTCTTT
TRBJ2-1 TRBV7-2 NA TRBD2 CASMRTGGYNEQFF TGTGCCAGCATGCGCACGGGGGGCTACAATGAGCAGTTCTTC
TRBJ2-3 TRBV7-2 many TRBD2 CASGRASDTQYF TGTGCCAGCGGGAGGGCCTCAGATACGCAGTATTTT
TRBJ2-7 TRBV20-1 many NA CSATDIPDRAYEQYF TGCAGTGCTACAGATATACCAGACAGAGCCTACGAGCAGTACTTC
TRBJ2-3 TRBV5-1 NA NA CASSLLGSYGESQYF TGCGCCAGCAGCTTATTAGGGTCCTACGGCGAAAGTCAGTATTTT
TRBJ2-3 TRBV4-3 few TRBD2 CASSQDSGRVSDTQYF TGCGCCAGCAGCCAAGACTCCGGGAGGGTCTCCGATACGCAGTATTTT
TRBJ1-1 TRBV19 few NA CASSPQFGSLNTEAFF TGTGCCAGTAGTCCCCAGTTCGGCAGCCTGAACACTGAAGCTTTCTTT
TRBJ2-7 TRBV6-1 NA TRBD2 CASSRQGTSGGSYEQYF TGTGCCAGCAGCCGCCAAGGGACTAGCGGGGGGTCCTACGAGCAGTACTTC
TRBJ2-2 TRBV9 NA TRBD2 CASSVGEGTGELFF TGTGCCAGCAGCGTAGGGGAGGGCACCGGGGAGCTGTTTTTT
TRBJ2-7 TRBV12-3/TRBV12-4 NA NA CASSLGGVGSYEQYF TGTGCCAGCAGTTTAGGGGGGGTTGGCTCCTACGAGCAGTACTTC
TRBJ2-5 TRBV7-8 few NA CASSFLGVWVETQYF TGTGCCAGCAGCTTTCTCGGTGTTTGGGTAGAGACCCAGTACTTC
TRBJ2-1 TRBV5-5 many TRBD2 CASSLGGRAYNEQFF TGTGCCAGCAGCTTAGGCGGGAGGGCCTACAATGAGCAGTTCTTC
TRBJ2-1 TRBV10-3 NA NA CAIRSAGPNEQFF TGTGCCATCAGGAGCGCGGGGCCCAATGAGCAGTTCTTC
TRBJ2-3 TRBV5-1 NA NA CASSLVVSDTQYF TGCGCCAGCAGCTTGGTAGTTTCAGATACGCAGTATTTT
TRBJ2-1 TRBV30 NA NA CAYGQSSNEQFF TGTGCCTATGGACAGAGCTCCAATGAGCAGTTCTTC
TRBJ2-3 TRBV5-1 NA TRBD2 CASSLGGTSGRPSTDTQYF TGCGCCAGCAGCCTGGGGGGGACTAGCGGGAGGCCTAGCACAGATACGCAGTATTTT
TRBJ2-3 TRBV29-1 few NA CSVDSRGADTQYF TGCAGCGTTGACTCGCGCGGGGCAGATACGCAGTATTTT
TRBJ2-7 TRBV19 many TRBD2 CASTETSGSYGEQYF TGTGCCAGTACCGAGACTAGCGGGAGTTACGGCGAGCAGTACTTC
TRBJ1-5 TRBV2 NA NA CASSVQRINNQPQHF TGTGCCAGCAGCGTACAGAGGATTAACAATCAGCCCCAGCATTTT
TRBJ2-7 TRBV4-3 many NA CASSQESTGLGTYEQYF TGCGCCAGCAGCCAAGAAAGTACGGGACTCGGGACTTACGAGCAGTACTTC
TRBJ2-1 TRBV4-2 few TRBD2 CASSPATSAHEQFF TGTGCCAGCAGCCCAGCGACTAGCGCCCATGAGCAGTTCTTC
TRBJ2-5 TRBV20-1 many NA CSARGPWYQETQYF TGCAGTGCTAGAGGTCCGTGGTACCAAGAGACCCAGTACTTC
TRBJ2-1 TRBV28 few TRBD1 CASSSGTVNEQFF TGTGCCAGCAGTTCCGGGACAGTGAATGAGCAGTTCTTC
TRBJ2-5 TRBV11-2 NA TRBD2 CASSLVASGRVGIETQYF TGTGCCAGCAGCTTAGTGGCTAGCGGGAGGGTGGGTATAGAGACCCAGTACTTC
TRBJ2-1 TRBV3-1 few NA CASSQVGGGGYNEQFF TGTGCCAGCAGCCAAGTAGGAGGGGGCGGCTACAATGAGCAGTTCTTC
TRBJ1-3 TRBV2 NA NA CASSTSEGNTIYF TGTGCCAGCAGTACGAGTGAGGGAAACACCATATATTTT
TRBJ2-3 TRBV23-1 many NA CASSQPSASTDTQYF TGCGCCAGCAGTCAACCTAGCGCTAGCACAGATACGCAGTATTTT
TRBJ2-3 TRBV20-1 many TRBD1 CSARPTGRGTDTQYF TGCAGTGCTAGACCGACAGGGAGAGGCACAGATACGCAGTATTTT
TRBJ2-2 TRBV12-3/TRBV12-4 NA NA CASSFKGTHTGTGELFF TGTGCCAGCAGTTTTAAGGGGACCCATACGGGCACCGGGGAGCTGTTTTTT
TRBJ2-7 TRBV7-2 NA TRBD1 CASRKRTGWGYEQYF TGTGCCAGCAGGAAAAGGACAGGTTGGGGCTACGAGCAGTACTTC
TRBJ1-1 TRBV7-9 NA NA CASTTFGENTEAFF TGTGCCAGCACCACATTTGGGGAGAACACTGAAGCTTTCTTT
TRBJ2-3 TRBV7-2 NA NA CASSPNADTQYF TGTGCCAGCAGCCCTAACGCCGATACGCAGTATTTT
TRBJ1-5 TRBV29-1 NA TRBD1 CSVGQDNQPQHF TGCAGCGTAGGACAGGACAATCAGCCCCAGCATTTT
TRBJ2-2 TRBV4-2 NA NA CASSPGIRGAVFRTGELFF TGTGCCAGCAGCCCCGGGATCCGGGGCGCAGTTTTTCGTACCGGGGAGCTGTTTTTT
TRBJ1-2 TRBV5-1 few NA CASSFRTEENYGYTF TGCGCCAGCTCCTTTCGGACAGAGGAAAACTATGGCTACACCTTC
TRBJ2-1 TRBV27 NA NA CASRPRTGSGLQFF TGTGCCAGCAGACCTCGCACAGGGTCAGGGTTGCAGTTCTTC
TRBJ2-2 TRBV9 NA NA CASSESGISKGELFF TGTGCCAGCAGCGAGTCCGGGATCTCCAAGGGGGAGCTGTTTTTT
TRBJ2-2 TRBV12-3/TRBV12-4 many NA CASRAGGNTGELFF TGTGCCAGCCGGGCCGGGGGGAACACCGGGGAGCTGTTTTTT
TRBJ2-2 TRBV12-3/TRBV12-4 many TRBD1 CASSLVQGARTGELFF TGTGCCAGCAGTTTAGTTCAGGGGGCGCGCACCGGGGAGCTGTTTTTT
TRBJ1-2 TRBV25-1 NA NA CASAEYTNGYTF TGTGCCAGCGCGGAATACACAAATGGCTACACCTTC
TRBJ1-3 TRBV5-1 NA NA CASSSPDSGNTIYF TGCGCCAGCAGCTCTCCTGACTCTGGAAACACCATATATTTT
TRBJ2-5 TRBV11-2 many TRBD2 CASSPTSGGWMKETQYF TGTGCCAGCAGCCCGACTAGCGGGGGATGGATGAAGGAGACCCAGTACTTC